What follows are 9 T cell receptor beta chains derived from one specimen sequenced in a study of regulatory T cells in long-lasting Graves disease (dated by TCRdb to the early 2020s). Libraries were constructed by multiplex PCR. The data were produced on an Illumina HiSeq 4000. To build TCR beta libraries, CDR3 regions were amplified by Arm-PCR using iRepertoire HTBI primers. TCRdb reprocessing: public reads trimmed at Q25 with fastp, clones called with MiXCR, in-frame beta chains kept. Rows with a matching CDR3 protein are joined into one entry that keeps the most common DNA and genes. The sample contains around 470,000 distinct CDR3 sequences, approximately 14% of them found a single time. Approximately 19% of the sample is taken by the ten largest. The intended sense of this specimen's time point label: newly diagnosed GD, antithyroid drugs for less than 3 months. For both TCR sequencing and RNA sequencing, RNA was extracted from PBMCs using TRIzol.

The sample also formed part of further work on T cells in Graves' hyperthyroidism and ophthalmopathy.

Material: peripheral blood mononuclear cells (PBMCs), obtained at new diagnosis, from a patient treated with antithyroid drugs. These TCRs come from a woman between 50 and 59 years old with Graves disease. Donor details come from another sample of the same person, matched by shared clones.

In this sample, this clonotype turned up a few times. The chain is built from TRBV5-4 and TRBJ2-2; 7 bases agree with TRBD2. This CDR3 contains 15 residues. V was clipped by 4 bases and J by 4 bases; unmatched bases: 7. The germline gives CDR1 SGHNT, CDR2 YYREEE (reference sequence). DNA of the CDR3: TGTGCCAGCAGCCCCCAGACTAGCTCCACCGGGGAGCTGTTTTTT. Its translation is CASSPQTSSTGELFF.

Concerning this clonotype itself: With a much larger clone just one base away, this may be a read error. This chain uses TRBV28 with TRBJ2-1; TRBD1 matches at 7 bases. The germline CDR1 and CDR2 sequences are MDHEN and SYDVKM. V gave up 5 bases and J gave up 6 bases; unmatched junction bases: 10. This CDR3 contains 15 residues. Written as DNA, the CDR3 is TGTGCCAGCAGTAACACAGGGGTCCGGGGCAATGAGCAGTTCTTC. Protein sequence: CASSNTGVRGNEQFF.

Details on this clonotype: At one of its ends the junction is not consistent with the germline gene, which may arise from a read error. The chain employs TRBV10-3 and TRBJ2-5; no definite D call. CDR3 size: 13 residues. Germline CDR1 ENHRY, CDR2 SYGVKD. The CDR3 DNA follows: TGTGCCATCAGTGAGTTGGTAGTTGAGACCCAGTGCTTC. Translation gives CAISELVVETQCF.

CDR3: CASSLQSLRTGEQFF. Here the CDR3 DNA reads TGCGCCAGCAGCCTTCAGTCGCTACGGACAGGTGAGCAGTTCTTC. The genes are TRBV5-1 and TRBJ2-1; 7 positions match TRBD1. V lost 4 bases and J lost 9; bases outside the gene matches: 13. The CDR3 spans 15 residues. Germline V gene lookup returns CDR1 SGHRS and CDR2 YFSETQ.

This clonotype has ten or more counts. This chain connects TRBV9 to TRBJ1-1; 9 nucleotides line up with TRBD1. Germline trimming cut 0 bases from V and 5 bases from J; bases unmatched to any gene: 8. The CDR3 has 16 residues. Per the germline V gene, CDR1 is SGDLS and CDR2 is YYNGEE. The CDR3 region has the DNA TGTGCCAGCAGCGTAGCCTTACAGGGGGCGCGTACTGAAGCTTTCTTT. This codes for CASSVALQGARTEAFF.

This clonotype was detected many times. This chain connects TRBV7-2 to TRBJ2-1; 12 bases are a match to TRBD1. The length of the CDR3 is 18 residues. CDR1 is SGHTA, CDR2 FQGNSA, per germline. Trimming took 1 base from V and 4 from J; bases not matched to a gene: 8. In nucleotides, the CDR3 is TGTGCCAGCAGCTTAGTAGGGGGACAGGGGGCGCGGTACAATGAGCAGTTCTTC. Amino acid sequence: CASSLVGGQGARYNEQFF.

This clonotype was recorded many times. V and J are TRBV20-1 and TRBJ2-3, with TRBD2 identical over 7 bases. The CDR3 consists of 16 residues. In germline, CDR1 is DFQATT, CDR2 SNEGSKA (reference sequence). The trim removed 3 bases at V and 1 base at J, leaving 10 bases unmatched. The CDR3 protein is CSASVFPREGTDTQYF. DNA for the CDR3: TGCAGTGCTAGTGTTTTTCCCCGGGAGGGCACAGATACGCAGTATTTT.

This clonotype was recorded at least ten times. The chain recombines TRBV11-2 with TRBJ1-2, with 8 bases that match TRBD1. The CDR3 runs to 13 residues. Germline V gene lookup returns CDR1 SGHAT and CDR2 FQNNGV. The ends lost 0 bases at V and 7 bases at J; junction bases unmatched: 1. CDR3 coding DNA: TGTGCCAGCAGCTTAGAGGGACAGGCTGGCTACACCTTC. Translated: CASSLEGQAGYTF.

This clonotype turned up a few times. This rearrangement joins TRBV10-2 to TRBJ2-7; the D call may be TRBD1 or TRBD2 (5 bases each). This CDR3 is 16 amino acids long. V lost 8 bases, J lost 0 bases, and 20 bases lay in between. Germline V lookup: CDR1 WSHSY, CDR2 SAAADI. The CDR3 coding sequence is TGCGCCAGCGCCCACCCGGGACCCCAGAGCTCCTACGAGCAGTACTTC. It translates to CASAHPGPQSSYEQYF.